What follows describes a single TCR beta chain. Authors' processing steps: Using reference gene primer amplification, nucleated cell counts were estimated. TCRdb's table, derived via immunoSEQ multiplex PCR, lists solely in-frame clones and lacks some. That table supplies the V and J calls and clone size; D and trimming were determined from the DNA. The sample lists about 200,000 clones, 80% to 90% occurring once. This record comes from a study of blood T cell repertoires in COVID-19. Study-level information: PBMCs, B-cell-depleted T cells, or T cells were the source of the cDNA or gDNA that made up the material.

The CDR3 extends over 16 amino acids. Looked up from germline, CDR1 is SGHRS and CDR2 is YFSETQ. Trimming took 0 bases from V and 4 from J; bases not matched to a gene: 3. Sequenced input: peripheral blood. The chain joins TRBV5-1 to TRBJ2-2; 10 bases match TRBD1. This clonotype was obtained from a man of 80 years or more with acute or convalescent COVID-19. In DNA form, the CDR3 reads TGCGCCAGCAGCTTGGCCAGGACAGGGGGCACCGGGGAGCTGTTTTTT. It is translated as CASSLARTGGTGELFF.